This T cell receptor (beta chain) is from a study of T cells in Graves' hyperthyroidism and ophthalmopathy. There were TCR beta CDR3 regions amplified from RNA transcripts. The study used the HTBI primer set for a first-round RT-PCR of the TCR CDR3. From the multiplex PCR reads, TCRdb called clonotypes with MiXCR, one entry per CDR3 protein. The profile shows about 210,000 distinct CDR3 sequences, more than 15% of them singletons. In its sample, this clonotype was seen many times. Trimming took off 6 bases at V and 2 bases at J, with 10 bases between the two ends. The CDR3 covers 13 residues. Germline V gene data show CDR1 as MNHNS and CDR2 as SASEGT. The hyperthyroidism was newly diagnosed and had lasted under 2 months; the patients were aged 18 to 65.

The chain employs TRBV6-1 and TRBJ2-5, with D possibly TRBD1 on 6 matching bases. The sequencing sample was made of blood. This sequence was found in a man aged 50-59 years with Graves' hyperthyroidism. CDR3 sequence (DNA): TGTGCCAGCAGCGGACAGTTACAAGAGACCCAGTACTTC. Protein product: CASSGQLQETQYF.